The 5 T cell receptor beta chains below were found in one sample sequenced in a study of cytomegalovirus exposure and HLA in healthy donors. Both 60 Vbeta primers and 13 Jbeta primers went into the PCR. This table comes from immunoSEQ multiplex PCR, and its TCRdb copy is limited to in-frame clones, with some not included. The sample holds 150,000 or so clones, around 80% seen once. The sequencing sample was made of PBMCs. Source of these receptors: a man aged 40-49 years in good health and CMV-seronegative.

The chain has TRBV6-5 and TRBJ1-2; 9 bases map to TRBD1. The junction had 6 bases not matched to a gene; V was cut back by 2 bases and J by 2 bases. CDR1 is MNHEY, CDR2 SVGAGI, per germline. This CDR3 is 16 amino acids long. The CDR3 nucleotides read TGTGCCAGCAGTTACACACAGGGGGCGCGGAACTATGGCTACACCTTC. It is translated as CASSYTQGARNYGYTF.

A remark on this clone: Germline and junction disagree at one end, which may indicate a read error. This chain connects TRBV2 to TRBJ2-4; 7 bases align to TRBD2. The CDR3 spans 15 residues. Germline V lookup: CDR1 SNHLY, CDR2 FYNNEI. The CDR3 reads CASTLVGRGKNSQYF. In nucleotides, the CDR3 is TGTGCCAGCACCCTCGTGGGGAGGGGCAAAAACAGTCAGTACTTC.

Here the CDR3 reads CASSQAVAGDYNEQFF. The DNA of the CDR3 is TGCGCCAGCAGCCAAGCTGTAGCGGGGGACTACAATGAGCAGTTCTTC. The chain is built from TRBV4-1 and TRBJ2-1; TRBD2 aligns across 9 bases. CDR1 is MGHRA and CDR2 is YSYEKL in the germline V gene. Trimming at V came to 1 base and at J to 3 bases, leaving 4 bases not matched to a gene. This CDR3 contains 16 residues.

The chain employs TRBV29-1 and TRBJ2-1; 9 positions agree with TRBD1. Per the germline V gene, CDR1 is SQVTM and CDR2 is ANQGSEA. After removal of 1 base from V and 2 bases from J, the junction contained 6 bases not matched to a gene. This CDR3 has 16 amino acids. CDR3 in amino acids: CSVEGGQGRPYNEQFF. The CDR3 DNA sequence: TGCAGCGTTGAAGGTGGACAGGGGCGACCCTACAATGAGCAGTTCTTC.

The table lists this clone with a few counts. This chain joins TRBV10-1 and TRBJ2-1; 8 bases align to TRBD2. CDR3 length: 14 residues. V lost 3 bases and J lost 7; bases outside the gene matches: 5. Germline lookup yields CDR1 WNHNN and CDR2 SYGVQD (reference sequence). CDR3 in DNA: TGCGCCAGCAGTGATGTTAGCGGGAAGAATGAGCAGTTCTTC. Protein sequence: CASSDVSGKNEQFF.